The T cell receptor (beta chain) under discussion was sequenced for a study of human T cells and chemical hapten exposure. This clonotype came up many times. TCRdb itself ran the RACE reads through MiXCR, one entry per CDR3 protein. The profile covers a few hundred thousand distinct CDR3 sequences, with around 5.5% appearing a single time and about 7.7% taken by the ten largest. Time point reported: pre-sensitization, week 0. Noted treatment: therapeutic diphenylcyclopropenone sensitization with weekly scalp DPC. The V gene lost 6 bases and the J gene lost 0 bases, with 21 bases spanning the gap. The CDR3 consists of 18 residues. The germline gives CDR1 DFQATT, CDR2 SNEGSKA (reference sequence).

The source was whole blood, collected in connection with sensitization to the hapten diphenylcyclopropenone (DPC). The chain has TRBV20-1 and TRBJ1-6; D is ambiguous. The clonotype originates from a young woman with alopecia areata. Some clones in this sample may be carry-over from other donors' samples. This CDR3 is CSAERVADSSSYNSPLHF. CDR3 DNA sequence: TGCAGTGCCGAGCGGGTTGCCGACTCTAGCTCCTATAATTCACCCCTCCACTTT.